The present TCR beta chain was sequenced within a study of human T cells and chemical hapten exposure. Germline CDR1 reads SQVTM; CDR2 reads ANQGSEA. V gave up 7 bases and J gave up 1 base, with 10 bases separating them. The CDR3 length is 12 residues. Time point denoted: patch test 3, about 24 weeks after DPC sensitization. Treatment denoted: therapeutic diphenylcyclopropenone sensitization with weekly scalp DPC. TCRdb re-derived calls from the RACE reads in MiXCR, one entry per CDR3 protein. The sample lists about 190,000 distinct CDR3 sequences, around 25% seen once, with 2.5% in the top ten. This clonotype was picked up a small number of times.

The J gene is TRBJ1-1, the V gene TRBV29-1; D is possibly TRBD1 (6 bases). Sequencing was performed on whole blood, taken in connection with sensitization to the hapten diphenylcyclopropenone (DPC). This clonotype was sampled from a woman in her forties with alopecia areata. Some clones in this sample may be carry-over from other donors' samples. The CDR3 protein is CSGGQGNTEAFF. DNA of the CDR3: TGCAGCGGGGGGCAGGGGAACACTGAAGCTTTCTTT.